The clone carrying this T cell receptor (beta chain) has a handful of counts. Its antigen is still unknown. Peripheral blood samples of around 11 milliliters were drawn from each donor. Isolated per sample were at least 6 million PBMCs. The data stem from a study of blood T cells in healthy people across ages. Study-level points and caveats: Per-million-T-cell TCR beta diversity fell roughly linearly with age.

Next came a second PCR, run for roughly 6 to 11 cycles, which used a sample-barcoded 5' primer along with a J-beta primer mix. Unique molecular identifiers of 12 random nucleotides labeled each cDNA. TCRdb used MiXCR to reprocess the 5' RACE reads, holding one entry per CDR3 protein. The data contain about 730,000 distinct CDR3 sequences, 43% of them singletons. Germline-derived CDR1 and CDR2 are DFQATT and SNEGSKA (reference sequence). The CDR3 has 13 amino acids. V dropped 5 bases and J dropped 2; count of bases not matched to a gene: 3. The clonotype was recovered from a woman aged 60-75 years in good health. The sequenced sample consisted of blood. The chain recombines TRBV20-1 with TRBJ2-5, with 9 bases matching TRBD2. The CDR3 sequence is CSALSGGQETQYF. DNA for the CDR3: TGCAGTGCTCTTAGCGGGGGACAAGAGACCCAGTACTTC.